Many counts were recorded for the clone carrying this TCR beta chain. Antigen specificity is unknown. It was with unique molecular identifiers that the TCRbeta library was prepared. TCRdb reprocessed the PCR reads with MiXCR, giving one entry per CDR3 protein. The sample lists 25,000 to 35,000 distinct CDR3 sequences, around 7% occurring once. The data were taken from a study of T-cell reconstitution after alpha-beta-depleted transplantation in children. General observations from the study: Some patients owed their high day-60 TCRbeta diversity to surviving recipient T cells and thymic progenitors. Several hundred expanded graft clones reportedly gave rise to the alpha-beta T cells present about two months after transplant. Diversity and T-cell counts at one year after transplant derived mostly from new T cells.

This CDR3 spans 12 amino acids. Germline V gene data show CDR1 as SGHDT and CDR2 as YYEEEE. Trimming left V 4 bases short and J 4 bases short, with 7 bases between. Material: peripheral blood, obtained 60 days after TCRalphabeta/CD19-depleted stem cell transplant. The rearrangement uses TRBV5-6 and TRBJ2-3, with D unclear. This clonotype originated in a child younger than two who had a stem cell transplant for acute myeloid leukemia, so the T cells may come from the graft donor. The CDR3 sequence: CASSRAPDTQYF. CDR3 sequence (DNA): TGTGCCAGCAGCCGGGCCCCAGATACGCAGTATTTT.